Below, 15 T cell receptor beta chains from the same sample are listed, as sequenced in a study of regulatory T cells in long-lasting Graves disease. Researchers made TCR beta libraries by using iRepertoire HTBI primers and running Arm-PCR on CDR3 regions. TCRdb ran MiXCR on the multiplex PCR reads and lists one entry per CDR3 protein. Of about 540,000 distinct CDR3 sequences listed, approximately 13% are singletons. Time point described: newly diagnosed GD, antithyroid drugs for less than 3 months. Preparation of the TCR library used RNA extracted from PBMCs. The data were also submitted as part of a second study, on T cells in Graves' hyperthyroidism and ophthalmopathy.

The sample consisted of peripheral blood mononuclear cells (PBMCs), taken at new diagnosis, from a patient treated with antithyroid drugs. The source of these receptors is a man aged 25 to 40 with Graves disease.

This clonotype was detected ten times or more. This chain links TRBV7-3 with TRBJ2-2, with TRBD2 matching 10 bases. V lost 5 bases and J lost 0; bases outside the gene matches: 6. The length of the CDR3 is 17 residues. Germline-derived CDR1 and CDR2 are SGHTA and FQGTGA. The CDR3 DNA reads TGTGCCAGCAGCAAAAGGACTAGCGGTTCGAACACCGGGGAGCTGTTTTTT. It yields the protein CASSKRTSGSNTGELFF.

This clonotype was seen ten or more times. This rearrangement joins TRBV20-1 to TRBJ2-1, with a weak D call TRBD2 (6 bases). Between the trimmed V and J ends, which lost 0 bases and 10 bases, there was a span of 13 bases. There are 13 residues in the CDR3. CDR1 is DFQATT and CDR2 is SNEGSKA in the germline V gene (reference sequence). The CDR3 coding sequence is TGCAGTGCTAGAGATGGAGTAGCGGAAGAGCAGTTCTTC. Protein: CSARDGVAEEQFF.

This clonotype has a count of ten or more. CDR3 nucleotides: TGTGCCAGCAGCCCAACGAACACTGAAGCTTTCTTT. Encoded protein: CASSPTNTEAFF. The V call is TRBV9, the J call TRBJ1-1; D gene uncertain. With 4 bases removed from V and 1 base from J, the gap between germline ends came to 5 bases. The CDR3 is made up of 12 amino acids. Germline V gene data show CDR1 as SGDLS and CDR2 as YYNGEE.

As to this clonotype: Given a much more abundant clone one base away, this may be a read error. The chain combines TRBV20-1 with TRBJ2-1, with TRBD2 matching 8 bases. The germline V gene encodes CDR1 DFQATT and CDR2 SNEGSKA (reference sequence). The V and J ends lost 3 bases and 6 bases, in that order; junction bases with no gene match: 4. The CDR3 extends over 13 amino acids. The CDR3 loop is CSASTGGPNEQFF. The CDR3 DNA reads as TGCAGTGCTAGTACGGGGGGGCCCAATGAGCAGTTCTTC.

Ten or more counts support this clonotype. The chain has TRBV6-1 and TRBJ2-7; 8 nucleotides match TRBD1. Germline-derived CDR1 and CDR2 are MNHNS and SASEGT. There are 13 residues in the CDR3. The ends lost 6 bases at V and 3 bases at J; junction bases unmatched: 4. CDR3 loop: CASRRTGRYEQYF. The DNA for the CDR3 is TGTGCCAGCAGGCGGACAGGGCGCTACGAGCAGTACTTC.

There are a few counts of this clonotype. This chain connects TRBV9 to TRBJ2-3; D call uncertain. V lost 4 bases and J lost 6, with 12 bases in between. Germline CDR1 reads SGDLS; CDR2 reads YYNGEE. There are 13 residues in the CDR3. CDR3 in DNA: TGTGCCAGCAGCTCCGTTCGCTGGGATACGCAGTATTTT. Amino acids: CASSSVRWDTQYF. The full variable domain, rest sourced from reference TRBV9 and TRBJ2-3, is DSGVTQTPKHLITATGQRVTLRCSPRSGDLSVYWYQQSLDQGLQFLIQYYNGEERAKGNILERFSAQQFPDLHSELNLSSLELGDSALYFCASSSVRWDTQYFGPGTRLTVL.

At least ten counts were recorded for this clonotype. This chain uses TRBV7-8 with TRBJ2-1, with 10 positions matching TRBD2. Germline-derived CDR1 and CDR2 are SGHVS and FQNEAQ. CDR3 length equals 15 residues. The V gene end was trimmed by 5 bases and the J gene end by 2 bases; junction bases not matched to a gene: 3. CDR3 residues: CASSQTSGTYNEQFF. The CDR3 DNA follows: TGTGCCAGCAGCCAAACTAGCGGGACCTACAATGAGCAGTTCTTC. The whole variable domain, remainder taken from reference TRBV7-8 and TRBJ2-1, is GAGVSQSPRYKVAKRGQDVALRCDPISGHVSLFWYQQALGQGPEFLTYFQNEAQLDKSGLPSDRFFAERPEGSVSTLKIQRTQQEDSAVYLCASSQTSGTYNEQFFGPGTRLTVL.

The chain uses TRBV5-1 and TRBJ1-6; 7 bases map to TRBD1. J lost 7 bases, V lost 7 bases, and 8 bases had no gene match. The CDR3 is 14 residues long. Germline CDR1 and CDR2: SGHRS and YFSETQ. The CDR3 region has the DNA TGCGCCAGCGGGGGGGACAGCTTGAATTCACCCCTCCACTTT. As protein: CASGGDSLNSPLHF.

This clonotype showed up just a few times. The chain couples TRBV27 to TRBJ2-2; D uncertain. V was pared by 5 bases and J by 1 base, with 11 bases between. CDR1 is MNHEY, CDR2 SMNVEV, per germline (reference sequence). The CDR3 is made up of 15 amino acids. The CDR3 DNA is TGTGCCAGCAGTAACACGGGCCGGAACACCGGGGAGCTGTTTTTT. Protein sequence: CASSNTGRNTGELFF.

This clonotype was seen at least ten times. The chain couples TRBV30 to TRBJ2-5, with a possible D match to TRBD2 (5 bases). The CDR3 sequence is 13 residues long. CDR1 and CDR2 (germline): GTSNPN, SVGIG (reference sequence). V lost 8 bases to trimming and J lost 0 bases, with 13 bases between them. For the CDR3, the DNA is TGTGCCAAGAGAGGACTTTACCAAGAGACCCAGTACTTC. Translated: CAKRGLYQETQYF.

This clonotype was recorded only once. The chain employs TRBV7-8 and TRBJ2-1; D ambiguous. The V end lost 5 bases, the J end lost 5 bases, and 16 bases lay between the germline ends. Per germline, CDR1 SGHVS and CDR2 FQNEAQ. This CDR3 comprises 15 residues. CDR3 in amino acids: CASSARAPADNEQFF. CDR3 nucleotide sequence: TGTGCCAGCAGCGCCCGGGCACCGGCGGACAATGAGCAGTTCTTC.

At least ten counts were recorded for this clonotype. The CDR3 loop is CASSLTGGRSNEKLFF. The CDR3 DNA reads TGTGCCAGCAGCTTGACAGGGGGCCGGTCTAATGAAAAACTGTTTTTT. V usage is TRBV7-8 and J usage is TRBJ1-4, with 10 bases that match TRBD1. Germline CDR1 is SGHVS and CDR2 is FQNEAQ. The CDR3 extends over 16 amino acids. J was trimmed by 3 bases and V by 3 bases; bases with no gene match: 4.

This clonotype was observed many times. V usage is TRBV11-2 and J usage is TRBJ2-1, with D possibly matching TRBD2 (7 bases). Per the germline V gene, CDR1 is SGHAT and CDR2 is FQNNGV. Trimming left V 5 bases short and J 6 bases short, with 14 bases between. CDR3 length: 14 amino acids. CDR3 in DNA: TGTGCCAGCAGCACCGGGGGGCAATCCAATGAGCAGTTCTTC. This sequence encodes CASSTGGQSNEQFF. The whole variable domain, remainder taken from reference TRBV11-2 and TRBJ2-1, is EAGVAQSPRYKIIEKRQSVAFWCNPISGHATLYWYQQILGQGPKLLIQFQNNGVVDDSQLPKDRFSAERLKGVDSTLKIQPAKLEDSAVYLCASSTGGQSNEQFFGPGTRLTVL.

The CDR3 sequence: CATSRETNSHEQYF. The CDR3 DNA is TGTGCCACCAGCAGAGAGACCAATTCCCACGAGCAGTACTTC. The rearrangement joins TRBV15 to TRBJ2-7, with unresolved D. This CDR3 contains 14 residues. Germline assignment: CDR1 LNHNV and CDR2 YYDKDF (reference sequence). V gave up 0 bases and J gave up 5 bases, with 11 bases separating them. Based on the CDR3 plus reference TRBV15 and TRBJ2-7, the full variable domain is DAMVIQNPRYQVTQFGKPVTLSCSQTLNHNVMYWYQQKSSQAPKLLFHYYDKDFNNEADTPDNFQSRRPNTSFCFLDIRSPGLGDTAMYLCATSRETNSHEQYFGPGTRLTVT.

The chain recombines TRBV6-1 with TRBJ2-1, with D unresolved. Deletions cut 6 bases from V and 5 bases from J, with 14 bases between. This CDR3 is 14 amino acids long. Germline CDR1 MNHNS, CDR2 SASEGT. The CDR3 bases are TGTGCCAGCAGGACGGTGCACTTCAACAATGAGCAGTTCTTC. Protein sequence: CASRTVHFNNEQFF.